The 26 T cell receptor beta chains listed next were all sequenced from one sample in a study of graft-versus-host responses after intestinal transplantation. Clones were sequenced by immunoSEQ multiplex PCR, and TCRdb holds only the in-frame ones, with some missing. The data contain tens of thousands of clones, roughly 80% of them singletons. No antigen has been identified for these receptors. Sequencing used unstimulated CD4+ T cells sorted from spleen or lymph node cells, obtained before intestinal transplant. These receptors came from a human donor who received an intestinal transplant.

This sequence joins TRBV9 and TRBJ2-3; D remains unclear. The V gene lost 0 bases and the J gene lost 1 base, with 6 bases spanning the gap. CDR3 length: 14 residues. Per germline, CDR1 SGDLS and CDR2 YYNGEE. CDR3 nucleotides: TGTGCCAGCAGCGTAGAGCCACGCACAGATACGCAGTATTTT. Its translation is CASSVEPRTDTQYF.

The chain links TRBV2 to TRBJ1-4; D gene ambiguous. CDR1 is SNHLY and CDR2 is FYNNEI in the germline V gene. Between the trimmed V and J ends, which lost 4 bases and 7 bases, there was a span of 13 bases. The length of the CDR3 is 14 residues. The chain's CDR3 is CASSVQTTSEKLFF. CDR3 sequence (DNA): TGTGCCAGCAGTGTGCAAACCACAAGTGAAAAACTGTTTTTT.

This clone was counted only a few times. Other DNA sequences in the same sample also yield this CDR3. The chain is built from TRBV30 and TRBJ2-7; D is perhaps TRBD2 (5 bases). The V and J ends lost 5 bases and 7 bases respectively, with 18 bases between them. Germline-derived CDR1 and CDR2 are GTSNPN and SVGIG (reference sequence). The CDR3 length is 13 residues. The CDR3 DNA reads TGTGCCTGGGGTGGCGGCGCCCCGGGGGAGCAGTACTTC. This translates into CAWGGGAPGEQYF.

This sequence joins TRBV29-1 and TRBJ2-5; D is tentatively TRBD1 or TRBD2 (7 bases each). Germline CDR1 reads SQVTM; CDR2 reads ANQGSEA. V gave up 6 bases and J gave up 1 base, with 15 bases separating them. The CDR3 covers 14 residues. The CDR3 DNA follows: TGCAGCGTCACAGGGGAGGGGAGCCAAGAGACCCAGTACTTC. This codes for CSVTGEGSQETQYF.

The CDR3 loop is CASSLVNAGFGNEQFF. The CDR3 DNA is TGCGCCAGCAGCTTGGTTAATGCGGGATTCGGCAATGAGCAGTTCTTC. V gene TRBV5-1 combines with J gene TRBJ2-1; TRBD2 is a possible D gene (6 bases). The CDR3 contains 16 residues. Between the trimmed V and J ends, which lost 0 bases and 6 bases, there was a span of 16 bases. Looked up from germline, CDR1 is SGHRS and CDR2 is YFSETQ.

This chain connects TRBV6-5 to TRBJ2-2; D is undetermined. The CDR3 loop spans 14 amino acids. Trimming removed 2 bases from V and 3 bases from J, with 7 bases in between. Germline V CDR1 and CDR2: MNHEY, SVGAGI. CDR3 nucleotides: TGTGCCAGCAGTTACAGGGCGGACACCGGGGAGCTGTTTTTT. This gives the protein CASSYRADTGELFF.

The rearrangement joins TRBV6-5 to TRBJ2-7, with D possibly matching TRBD2 (5 bases). CDR1 MNHEY and CDR2 SVGAGI come from the germline V gene. The CDR3 runs to 14 residues. The V end lost 0 bases, the J end lost 2 bases, and 8 bases lay between the germline ends. Here the CDR3 reads CASSYSRETYEQYF. CDR3 in DNA: TGTGCCAGCAGTTACTCTCGGGAAACCTACGAGCAGTACTTC.

The chain carries TRBV27 and TRBJ1-2; D is possibly TRBD1 (5 bases). CDR3 length: 14 residues. V was clipped by 5 bases and J by 2 bases, with 12 bases between them. The germline V gene has CDR1 MNHEY and CDR2 SMNVEV (reference sequence). The CDR3 nucleotides read TGTGCCAGCAGTGGGGCGGGACGGAACTATGGCTACACCTTC. It codes for CASSGAGRNYGYTF.

There are a few counts of this clone. The CDR3 nucleotides are TGTGCCAGCGGTAGGGGGCCCGGGCTTTACGAGCAGTACTTC. The encoded protein is CASGRGPGLYEQYF. The chain uses TRBV9 and TRBJ2-7; the match to TRBD1 covers 7 bases. CDR3 length: 14 amino acids. Trimming at V came to 7 bases and at J to 4 bases, leaving 11 bases not matched to a gene. The germline V gene encodes CDR1 SGDLS and CDR2 YYNGEE. The complete variable domain, with remaining parts taken from reference TRBV9 and TRBJ2-7, reads DSGVTQTPKHLITATGQRVTLRCSPRSGDLSVYWYQQSLDQGLQFLIQYYNGEERAKGNILERFSAQQFPDLHSELNLSSLELGDSALYFCASGRGPGLYEQYFGPGTRLTVT.

V is TRBV5-1 and J is TRBJ1-1; possible D gene TRBD1, 6 bases. Germline CDR1 and CDR2: SGHRS and YFSETQ. V lost 0 bases to trimming and J lost 9 bases, with 15 bases between them. The CDR3 has 14 amino acids. This CDR3 is CASSLAGQGSKAFF. Here the CDR3 DNA reads TGCGCCAGCAGCTTGGCCGGGCAGGGGAGCAAAGCTTTCTTT. Full variable domain (missing parts from reference TRBV5-1 and TRBJ1-1): KAGVTQTPRYLIKTRGQQVTLSCSPISGHRSVSWYQQTPGQGLQFLFEYFSETQRNKGNFPGRFSGRQFSNSRSEMNVSTLELGDSALYLCASSLAGQGSKAFFGQGTRLTVV.

V and J are TRBV25-1 and TRBJ1-1; D perhaps matches TRBD1 (5 bases). Germline V gene lookup returns CDR1 MGHDK and CDR2 SYGVNS. There are 14 residues in the CDR3. V dropped 2 bases and J dropped 6 bases, with 13 bases sitting between them. The CDR3 nucleotides read TGTGCCAGCAGTGAAACGGGGCCAGACGCTGAAGCTTTCTTT. It yields the protein CASSETGPDAEAFF.

This chain joins TRBV6-1 and TRBJ1-5, with a tentative D call TRBD1 (6 bases). In germline, CDR1 is MNHNS, CDR2 SASEGT. This CDR3 spans 15 amino acids. V gave up 0 bases and J gave up 7 bases, with 13 bases separating them. Written as DNA, the CDR3 is TGTGCCAGCAGTGAAGCCGGGGGCGCCGTGCAGCCCCAGCATTTT. It specifies CASSEAGGAVQPQHF.

V gene TRBV10-3 combines with J gene TRBJ1-1; D is possibly TRBD1 (5 bases). This CDR3 contains 15 residues. The germline V gene encodes CDR1 ENHRY and CDR2 SYGVKD. The V end lost 5 bases, the J end lost 0 bases, and 13 bases lay between the germline ends. DNA of the CDR3: TGTGCCATCAGTCCGTTTTGGGGGTTGAACACTGAAGCTTTCTTT. Its protein product is CAISPFWGLNTEAFF.

The V gene is TRBV6-4, the J gene TRBJ1-1, with 8 bases identical to TRBD1. The CDR3 contains 13 residues. V was pared by 5 bases and J by 3 bases, with 2 bases of the junction left unmatched. From germline, CDR1 is MRHNA and CDR2 SNTAGT. The chain's CDR3 is CASSSDRDTEAFF. The CDR3 coding sequence is TGTGCCAGCAGTTCGGACAGGGACACTGAAGCTTTCTTT.

This clone was found a few times. The CDR3 bases are TGTGCCAGCAGCCAAACTAGCGGGGGGGCCTTCGGGGAGCTGTTTTTT. Translation: CASSQTSGGAFGELFF. The J gene is TRBJ2-2, the V gene TRBV4-2; 13 bases align to TRBD2. The CDR3 is 16 residues long. With V trimmed by 2 bases and J by 7 bases, 4 bases remained unmatched. The germline V gene encodes CDR1 LGHNA and CDR2 YNFKEQ.

The chain carries TRBV6-1 and TRBJ2-5; 8 bases map to TRBD2. The trim removed 6 bases at V and 1 base at J, leaving 7 bases unmatched. Per germline, CDR1 MNHNS and CDR2 SASEGT. The CDR3 loop spans 15 amino acids. This chain's CDR3 is CASRPWRGVQETQYF. CDR3 DNA sequence: TGTGCCAGCAGACCCTGGCGGGGGGTCCAAGAGACCCAGTACTTC.

This chain joins TRBV6-6 and TRBJ1-4, with 9 bases fitting TRBD1. CDR1 is MNHNY and CDR2 is SVGAGI in the germline V gene (reference sequence). The V and J ends lost 0 bases and 7 bases, in that order; junction bases with no gene match: 3. This CDR3 has 15 amino acids. CDR3 amino acids: CASSYSTGGGEKLFF. CDR3 in DNA: TGTGCCAGCAGTTACTCGACAGGGGGAGGTGAAAAACTGTTTTTT.

This chain links TRBV11-3 with TRBJ2-1; 13 bases are shared with TRBD2. The CDR3 length is 16 residues. The J segment lost 9 bases and the V segment lost 3 bases, leaving 8 bases of the junction unmatched. From germline, CDR1 is SGHNT and CDR2 YENEEA. The CDR3 loop is CASSFRGLAGRSEQFF. The CDR3 DNA sequence: TGTGCCAGCAGCTTCAGGGGACTAGCGGGGAGGAGTGAGCAGTTCTTC.

This chain joins TRBV5-1 and TRBJ2-3, with 15 positions matching TRBD2. Germline V CDR1 and CDR2: SGHRS, YFSETQ. Losses at the gene ends were 4 bases for V and 2 bases for J; bases not matched to a gene: 5. CDR3 size: 17 residues. The CDR3 is CASSPRTSGGVTDTQYF. The CDR3 DNA sequence: TGCGCCAGCAGCCCGCGGACTAGCGGGGGGGTCACAGATACGCAGTATTTT.

V gene TRBV5-1 combines with J gene TRBJ2-3, with 11 bases aligning to TRBD2. There are 15 residues in the CDR3. The germline V gene has CDR1 SGHRS and CDR2 YFSETQ. Trimming removed 4 bases from V and 4 bases from J; junction bases left unmatched: 5. This chain's CDR3 is CASSPVAGGPDTQYF. The CDR3 nucleotides are TGCGCCAGCAGCCCGGTAGCGGGAGGGCCAGATACGCAGTATTTT.

The chain carries TRBV19 and TRBJ1-4; 8 bases line up with TRBD1. The length of the CDR3 is 15 residues. With 3 bases clipped from V and 5 bases from J, the junction kept 5 bases outside the gene matches. Germline loops: CDR1 LNHDA, CDR2 SQIVND (reference sequence). CDR3 protein: CASSMGQVINEKLFF. The CDR3 region has the DNA TGTGCCAGTAGTATGGGACAGGTGATCAATGAAAAACTGTTTTTT.

V is TRBV19 and J is TRBJ2-3, with D uncertain. Germline CDR1 reads LNHDA; CDR2 reads SQIVND (reference sequence). Trimming took off 3 bases at V and 6 bases at J, with 13 bases between the two ends. CDR3 length equals 14 residues. The CDR3 DNA sequence: TGTGCCAGTAGTATCGAGCCAGCCTCCGATACGCAGTATTTT. As protein: CASSIEPASDTQYF.

Concerning this clone itself: One junction end disagrees with the germline gene, perhaps due to a read error. The V call is TRBV7-3, the J call TRBJ2-3, with 10 bases aligning to TRBD2. CDR1 is SGHTA, CDR2 FQGTGA, per germline. The CDR3 spans 18 residues. CDR3 region: CPSSLTNRAGGHSDTQYF. The CDR3 DNA is TGTCCCAGCAGCTTAACGAACAGAGCGGGGGGGCATTCAGATACGCAGTATTTT. The full variable domain, rest sourced from reference TRBV7-3 and TRBJ2-3, is GAGVSQTPSNKVTEKGKYVELRCDPISGHTALYWYRQSLGQGPEFLIYFQGTGAADDSGLPNDRFFAVRPEGSVSTLKIQRTERGDSAVYLCPSSLTNRAGGHSDTQYFGPGTRLTVL.

The chain combines TRBV6-6 with TRBJ1-4; D gene uncertain. The CDR3 totals 13 residues. Germline lookup yields CDR1 MNHNY and CDR2 SVGAGI (reference sequence). V shed 0 bases and J shed 6 bases, with 5 bases lying between them. The CDR3 DNA follows: TGTGCCAGCAGTTACTCTTGGGATGAAAAACTGTTTTTT. Translating gives CASSYSWDEKLFF.

V gene TRBV20-1 combines with J gene TRBJ2-3; perhaps TRBD2 as D (6 bases). The V end lost 6 bases, the J end lost 5 bases, and 9 bases lay between the germline ends. This CDR3 is built from 11 residues. CDR1 and CDR2 (germline): DFQATT, SNEGSKA (reference sequence). The DNA of the CDR3 is TGCAGTGCGCTGGGGGGAGATACGCAGTATTTT. Encoded protein: CSALGGDTQYF.

The chain combines TRBV6-1 with TRBJ1-5; D remains ambiguous. The germline V gene encodes CDR1 MNHNS and CDR2 SASEGT. The CDR3 length is 15 residues. V lost 5 bases to trimming and J lost 4 bases, with 15 bases between them. The CDR3 region has the DNA TGTGCCAGCAGTAACTACCCAACCGGTAATCAGCCCCAGCATTTT. This gives the protein CASSNYPTGNQPQHF.